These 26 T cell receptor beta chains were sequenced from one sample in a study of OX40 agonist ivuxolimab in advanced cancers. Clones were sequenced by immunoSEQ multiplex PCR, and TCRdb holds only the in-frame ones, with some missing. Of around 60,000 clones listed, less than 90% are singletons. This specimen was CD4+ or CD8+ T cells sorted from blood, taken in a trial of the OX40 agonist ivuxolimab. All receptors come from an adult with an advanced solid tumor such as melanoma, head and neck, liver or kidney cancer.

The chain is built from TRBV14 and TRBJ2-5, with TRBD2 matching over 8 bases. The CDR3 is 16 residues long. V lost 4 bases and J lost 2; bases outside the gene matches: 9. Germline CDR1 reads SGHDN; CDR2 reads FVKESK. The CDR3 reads CASSPRGAGGQETQYF. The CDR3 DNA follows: TGTGCCAGCAGCCCGAGGGGGGCGGGAGGACAAGAGACCCAGTACTTC. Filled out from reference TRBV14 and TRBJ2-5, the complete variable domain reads EAGVTQFPSHSVIEKGQTVTLRCDPISGHDNLYWYRRVMGKEIKFLLHFVKESKQDESGMPNNRFLAERTGGTYSTLKVQPAELEDSGVYFCASSPRGAGGQETQYFGPGTRLLVL.

DNA of the CDR3: TGTGCCAGCAGCCAAGATCTGTCTGGGACCGGCTATGGCTACACCTTC. Residues: CASSQDLSGTGYGYTF. The V and J genes are TRBV14 and TRBJ1-2; possible D gene TRBD1, 5 bases. Germline values: CDR1 SGHDN, CDR2 FVKESK. CDR3 length equals 16 residues. V was cut by 0 bases and J by 4 bases, with 15 bases left in between.

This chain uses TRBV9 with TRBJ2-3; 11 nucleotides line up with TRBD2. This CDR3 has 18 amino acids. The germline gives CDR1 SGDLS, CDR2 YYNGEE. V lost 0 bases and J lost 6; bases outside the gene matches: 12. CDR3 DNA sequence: TGTGCCAGCAGCGTAGGACTAGCGGGACTCTGGGATTATGATACGCAGTATTTT. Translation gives CASSVGLAGLWDYDTQYF.

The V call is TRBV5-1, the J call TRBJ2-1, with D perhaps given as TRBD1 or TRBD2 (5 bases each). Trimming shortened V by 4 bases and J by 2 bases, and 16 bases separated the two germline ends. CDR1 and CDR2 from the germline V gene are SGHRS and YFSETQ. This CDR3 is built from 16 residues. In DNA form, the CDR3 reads TGCGCCAGCAGCGGATCTTCCTTGGGGGCCTACAATGAGCAGTTCTTC. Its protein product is CASSGSSLGAYNEQFF.

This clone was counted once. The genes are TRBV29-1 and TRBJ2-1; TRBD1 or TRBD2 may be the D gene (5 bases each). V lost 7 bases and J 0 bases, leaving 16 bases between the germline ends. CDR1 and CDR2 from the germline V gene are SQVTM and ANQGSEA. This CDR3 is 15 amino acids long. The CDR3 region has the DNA TGCAGCGCCGAGAGTCCAGGGAGCTCCTACAATGAGCAGTTCTTC. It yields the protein CSAESPGSSYNEQFF.

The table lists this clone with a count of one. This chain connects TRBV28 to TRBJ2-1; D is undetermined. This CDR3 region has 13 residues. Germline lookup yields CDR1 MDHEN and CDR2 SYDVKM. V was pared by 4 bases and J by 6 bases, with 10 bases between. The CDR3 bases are TGTGCCAGCAGTTGGGGTTACTCCAATGAGCAGTTCTTC. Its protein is CASSWGYSNEQFF.

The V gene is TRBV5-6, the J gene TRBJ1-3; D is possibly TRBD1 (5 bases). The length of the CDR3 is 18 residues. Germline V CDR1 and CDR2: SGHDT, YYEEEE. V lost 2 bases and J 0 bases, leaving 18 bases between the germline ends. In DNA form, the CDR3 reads TGTGCCAGCAGCTTTTTGAGGGACCGGCGAATCTCTGGAAACACCATATATTTT. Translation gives CASSFLRDRRISGNTIYF. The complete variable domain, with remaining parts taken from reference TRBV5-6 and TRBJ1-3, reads DAGVTQSPTHLIKTRGQQVTLRCSPKSGHDTVSWYQQALGQGPQFIFQYYEEEERQRGNFPDRFSGHQFPNYSSELNVNALLLGDSALYLCASSFLRDRRISGNTIYFGEGSWLTVV.

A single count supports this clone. The CDR3, as DNA: TGTGCCAGTTCTAGCGGGAGGATTTTGAGAGAGACCCAGTACTTC. The encoded protein is CASSSGRILRETQYF. This chain connects TRBV27 to TRBJ2-5; 11 positions match TRBD2. Germline V gene data show CDR1 as MNHEY and CDR2 as SMNVEV (reference sequence). V gave up 9 bases and J gave up 4 bases; unmatched junction bases: 10. The CDR3 runs 15 residues.

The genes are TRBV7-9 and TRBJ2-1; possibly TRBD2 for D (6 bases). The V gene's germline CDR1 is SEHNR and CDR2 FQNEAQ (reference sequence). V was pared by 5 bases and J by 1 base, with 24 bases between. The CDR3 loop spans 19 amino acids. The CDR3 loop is CASSLALGGVKGSYNEQFF. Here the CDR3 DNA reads TGTGCCAGCAGCCTGGCCCTAGGAGGGGTCAAAGGGTCCTACAATGAGCAGTTCTTC.

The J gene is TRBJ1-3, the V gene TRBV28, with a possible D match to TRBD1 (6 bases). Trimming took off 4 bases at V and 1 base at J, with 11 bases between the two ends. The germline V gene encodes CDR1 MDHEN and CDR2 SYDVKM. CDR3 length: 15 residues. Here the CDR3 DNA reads TGTGCCAGCAGTTCCAGGACAGTTTCTGGAAACACCATATATTTT. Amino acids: CASSSRTVSGNTIYF.

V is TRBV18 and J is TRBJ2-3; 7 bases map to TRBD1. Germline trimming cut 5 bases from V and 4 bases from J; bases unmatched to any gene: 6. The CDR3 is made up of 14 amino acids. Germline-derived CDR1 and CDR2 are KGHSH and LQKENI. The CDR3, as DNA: TGTGCCAGCTCAATTTCAGGGGGAGCAGATACGCAGTATTTT. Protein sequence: CASSISGGADTQYF.

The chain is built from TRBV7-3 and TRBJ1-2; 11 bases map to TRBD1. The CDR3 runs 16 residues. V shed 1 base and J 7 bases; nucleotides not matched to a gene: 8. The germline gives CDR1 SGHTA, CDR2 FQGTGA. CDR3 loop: CASSLMAGQGAVGYTF. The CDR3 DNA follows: TGTGCCAGCAGCTTAATGGCCGGACAGGGGGCGGTTGGCTACACCTTC.

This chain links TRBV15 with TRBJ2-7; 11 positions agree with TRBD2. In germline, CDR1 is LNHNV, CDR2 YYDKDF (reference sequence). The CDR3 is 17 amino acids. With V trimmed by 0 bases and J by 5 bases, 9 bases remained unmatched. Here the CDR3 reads CATSRDRTSGSSHEQYF. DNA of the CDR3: TGTGCCACCAGCAGAGATCGAACTAGCGGGAGTTCCCACGAGCAGTACTTC.

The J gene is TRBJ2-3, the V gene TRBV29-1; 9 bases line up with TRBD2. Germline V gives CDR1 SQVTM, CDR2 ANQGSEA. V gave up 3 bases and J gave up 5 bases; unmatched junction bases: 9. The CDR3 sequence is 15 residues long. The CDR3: CSVDMRGRAEDTQYF. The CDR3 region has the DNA TGCAGCGTTGATATGCGCGGGAGGGCTGAAGATACGCAGTATTTT.

CDR3 DNA sequence: TGTGCCAGCAGCTTGGTACACGAGGGGACTGAAGCTTTCTTT. Residues: CASSLVHEGTEAFF. The rearrangement joins TRBV5-6 to TRBJ1-1; tentatively, D is TRBD1 (5 bases). The length of the CDR3 is 14 residues. With 0 bases removed from V and 5 bases from J, the gap between germline ends came to 11 bases. Looked up from germline, CDR1 is SGHDT and CDR2 is YYEEEE.

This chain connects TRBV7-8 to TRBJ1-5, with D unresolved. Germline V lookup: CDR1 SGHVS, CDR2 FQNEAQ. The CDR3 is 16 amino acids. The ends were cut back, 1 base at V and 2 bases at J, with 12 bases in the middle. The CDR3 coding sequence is TGTGCCAGCAGCTTAGGATCCGGGAGGGGCAATCAGCCCCAGCATTTT. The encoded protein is CASSLGSGRGNQPQHF.

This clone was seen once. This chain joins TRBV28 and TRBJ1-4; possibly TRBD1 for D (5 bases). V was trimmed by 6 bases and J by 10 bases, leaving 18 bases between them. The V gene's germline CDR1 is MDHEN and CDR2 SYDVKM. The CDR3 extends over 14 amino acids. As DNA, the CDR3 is TGTGCCAGCAGACCATATCCCGACAGAGGAAAACTGTTTTTT. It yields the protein CASRPYPDRGKLFF.

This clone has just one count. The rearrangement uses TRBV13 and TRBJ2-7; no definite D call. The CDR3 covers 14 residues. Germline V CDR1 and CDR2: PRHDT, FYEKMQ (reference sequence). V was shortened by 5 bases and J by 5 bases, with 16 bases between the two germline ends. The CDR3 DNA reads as TGTGCCAGCAGCAATAACGAAGGTTTGGACGAGCAGTACTTC. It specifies CASSNNEGLDEQYF.

CDR3 amino acids: CASSSTDEQFF. The CDR3 DNA sequence: TGCGCCAGCAGCTCTACGGATGAGCAGTTCTTC. This chain joins TRBV5-1 and TRBJ2-1; D remains unclear. The ends were cut back, 3 bases at V and 8 bases at J, with 6 bases in the middle. This CDR3 spans 11 amino acids. Germline lookup yields CDR1 SGHRS and CDR2 YFSETQ.

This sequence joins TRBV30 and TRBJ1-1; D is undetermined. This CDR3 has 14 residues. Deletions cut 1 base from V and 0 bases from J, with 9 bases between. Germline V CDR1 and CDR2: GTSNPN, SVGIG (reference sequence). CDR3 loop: CAWSGRRMNTEAFF. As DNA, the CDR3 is TGTGCCTGGAGTGGAAGGCGTATGAACACTGAAGCTTTCTTT.

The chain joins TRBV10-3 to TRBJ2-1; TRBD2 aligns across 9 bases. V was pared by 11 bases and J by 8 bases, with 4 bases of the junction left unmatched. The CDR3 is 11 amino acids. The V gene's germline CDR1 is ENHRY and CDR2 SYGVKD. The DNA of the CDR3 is TGTGCCGCCGTAGCGGGAGATGAGCAGTTCTTC. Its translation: CAAVAGDEQFF.

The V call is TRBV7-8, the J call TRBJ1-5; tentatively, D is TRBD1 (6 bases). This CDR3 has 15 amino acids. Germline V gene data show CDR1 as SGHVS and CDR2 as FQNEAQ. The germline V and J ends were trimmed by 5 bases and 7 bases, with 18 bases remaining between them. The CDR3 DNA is TGTGCCAGCAGCATCGGCAGGGGAGATAGGCAGCCCCAGCATTTT. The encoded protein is CASSIGRGDRQPQHF.

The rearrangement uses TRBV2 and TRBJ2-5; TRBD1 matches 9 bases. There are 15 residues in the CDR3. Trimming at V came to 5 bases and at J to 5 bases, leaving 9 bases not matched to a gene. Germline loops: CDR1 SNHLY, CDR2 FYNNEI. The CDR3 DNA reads TGTGCCAGCAGTTCCCGGACAGGGGATGAGGAGACCCAGTACTTC. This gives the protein CASSSRTGDEETQYF. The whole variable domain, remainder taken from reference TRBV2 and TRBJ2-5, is EPEVTQTPSHQVTQMGQEVILRCVPISNHLYFYWYRQILGQKVEFLVSFYNNEISEKSEIFDDQFSVERPDGSNFTLKIRSTKLEDSAMYFCASSSRTGDEETQYFGPGTRLLVL.

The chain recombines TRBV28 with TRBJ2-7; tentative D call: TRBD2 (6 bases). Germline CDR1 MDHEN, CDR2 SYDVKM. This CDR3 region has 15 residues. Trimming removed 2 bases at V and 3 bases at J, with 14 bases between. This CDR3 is CASSLGGLEGYEQYF. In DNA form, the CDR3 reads TGTGCCAGCAGTTTAGGAGGGTTGGAGGGCTACGAGCAGTACTTC.

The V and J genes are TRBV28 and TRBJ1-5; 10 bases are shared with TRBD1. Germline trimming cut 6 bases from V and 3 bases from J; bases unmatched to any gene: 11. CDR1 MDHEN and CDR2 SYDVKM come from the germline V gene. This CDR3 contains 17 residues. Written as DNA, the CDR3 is TGTGCCAGCAGGTCGGTTGCTGGACAGGGGGACAATCAGCCCCAGCATTTT. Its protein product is CASRSVAGQGDNQPQHF. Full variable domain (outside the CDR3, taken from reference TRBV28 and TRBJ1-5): DVKVTQSSRYLVKRTGEKVFLECVQDMDHENMFWYRQDPGLGLRLIYFSYDVKMKEKGDIPEGYSVSREKKERFSLILESASTNQTSMYLCASRSVAGQGDNQPQHFGDGTRLSIL.

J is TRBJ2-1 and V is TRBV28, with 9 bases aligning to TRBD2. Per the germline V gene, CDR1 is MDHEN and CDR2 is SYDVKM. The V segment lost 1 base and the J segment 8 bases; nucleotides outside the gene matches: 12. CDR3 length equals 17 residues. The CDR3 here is CASSLLRGSGRIHEQFF. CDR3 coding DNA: TGTGCCAGCAGTTTATTGCGGGGTAGCGGGAGAATCCATGAGCAGTTCTTC.